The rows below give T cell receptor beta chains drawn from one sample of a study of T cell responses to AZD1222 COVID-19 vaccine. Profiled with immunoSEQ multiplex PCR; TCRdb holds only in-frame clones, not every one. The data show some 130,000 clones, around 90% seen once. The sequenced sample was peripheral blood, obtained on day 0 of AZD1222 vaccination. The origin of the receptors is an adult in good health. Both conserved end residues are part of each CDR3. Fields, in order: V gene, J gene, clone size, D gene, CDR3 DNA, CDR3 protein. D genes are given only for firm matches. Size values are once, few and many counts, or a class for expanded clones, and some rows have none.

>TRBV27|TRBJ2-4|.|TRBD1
TGTGCCAGCAGTTCTATGGCCGGGACAGGGATAAACATTCAGTACTTC
CASSSMAGTGINIQYF
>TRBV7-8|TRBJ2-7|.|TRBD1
TGTGCCAGCAGCTTAGGGGGGACAGGGACCTACGAGCAGTACTTC
CASSLGGTGTYEQYF
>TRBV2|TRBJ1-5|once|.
TGTGCCAGCAGTGACAGGATAAGCAATCAGCCCCAGCATTTT
CASSDRISNQPQHF
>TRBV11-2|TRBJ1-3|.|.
TGTGCCAGCAGCTCCTACACGCGTTTTCTGGGGGGAAACACCATATATTTT
CASSSYTRFLGGNTIYF
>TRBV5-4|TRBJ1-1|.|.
TGTGCCAGCAGCTCTGGGGATGGGAACACTGAAGCTTTCTTT
CASSSGDGNTEAFF
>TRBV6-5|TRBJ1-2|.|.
TGTGCCAGCAGTTACGGACAGACCCTCTATGGCTACACCTTC
CASSYGQTLYGYTF
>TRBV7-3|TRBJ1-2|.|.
TGTGCCAGCAGCTTAGAGGGGTACTATGGCTACACCTTC
CASSLEGYYGYTF
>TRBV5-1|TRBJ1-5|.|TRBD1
TGCGCCAGCAGCTTGGAGTACAGGGGTGGGCCCAGCAATCAGCCCCAGCATTTT
CASSLEYRGGPSNQPQHF
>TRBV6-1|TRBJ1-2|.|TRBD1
TGTGCCAGCAGTGAGGACAGGAGAGGATTCAACTATGGCTACACCTTC
CASSEDRRGFNYGYTF
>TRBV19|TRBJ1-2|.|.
TGTGCCAGTAGTCCCGAAGGGGTCAGGGCGAACTATGGCTACACCTTC
CASSPEGVRANYGYTF
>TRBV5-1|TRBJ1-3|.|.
TGCGCCAGCAGCTTGGAGGCCGGCCGAGGAAACACCATATATTTT
CASSLEAGRGNTIYF
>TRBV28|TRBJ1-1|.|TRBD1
TGTGCCAGCAGTTTATGGACAGGGGGCGCTGGGAACACTGAAGCTTTCTTT
CASSLWTGGAGNTEAFF
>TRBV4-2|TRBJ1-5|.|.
TGTGCCAGCAGCCAAGATCCCGCTGAGGGTCATCAGCCCCAGCATTTT
CASSQDPAEGHQPQHF
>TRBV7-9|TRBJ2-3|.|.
TGTGCCAGCAGCTACGAACCAGGGGGCACAGATACGCAGTATTTT
CASSYEPGGTDTQYF
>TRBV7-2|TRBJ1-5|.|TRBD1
TGTGCCAGCAGCTTAAGACAGGGGGGCAATCAGCCCCAGCATTTT
CASSLRQGGNQPQHF
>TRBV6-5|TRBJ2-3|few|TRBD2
TGTGCCAGCAGTTCAGGGACTAGCGGGGTGACAGATACGCAGTATTTT
CASSSGTSGVTDTQYF
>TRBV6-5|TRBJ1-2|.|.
TGTGCCAGCACGACCGTCGACAGGTTCTATGGCTACACCTTC
CASTTVDRFYGYTF
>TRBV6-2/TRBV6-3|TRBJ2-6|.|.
TGTGCCAGCAGTAACCGGGGCCGCTCTGGGGCCAACGTCCTGACTTTC
CASSNRGRSGANVLTF
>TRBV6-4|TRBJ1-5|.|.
TGTGCCAGCAGCGAGGACTATAGCAATCAGCCCCAGCATTTT
CASSEDYSNQPQHF
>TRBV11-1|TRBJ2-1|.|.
TGTGCCAGCAGCTTAGGGGGGGGGCCCTACAATGAGCAGTTCTTC
CASSLGGGPYNEQFF
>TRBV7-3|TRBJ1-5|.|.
TGTGCCAGCAGCTCCCTAGGGCAGCCCCAGCATTTT
CASSSLGQPQHF
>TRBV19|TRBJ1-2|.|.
TGTGCCAGTAGTATAGCGGGGCACTATGGCTACACCTTC
CASSIAGHYGYTF
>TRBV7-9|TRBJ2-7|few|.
TGTGCCAGCAGCTTACAGGGGAGCTCCTACGAGCAGTACTTC
CASSLQGSSYEQYF
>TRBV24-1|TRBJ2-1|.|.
TGTGCCACCAGTGAGACGAGCTCCTACAATGAGCAGTTCTTC
CATSETSSYNEQFF
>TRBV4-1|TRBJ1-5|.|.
TGCGCCAGCAGCCTCGGAGAGGGCAGGTATAGCAATCAGCCCCAGCATTTT
CASSLGEGRYSNQPQHF
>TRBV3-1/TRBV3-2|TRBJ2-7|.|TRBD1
TGTGCCAGCAGCGATTTACCGGGACAGGGTTCATCCGAGCAGTACTTC
CASSDLPGQGSSEQYF
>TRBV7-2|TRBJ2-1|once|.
TGTGCCAGCAGCTTAAGGGTTGGTGCCGAGGGGGAGCAGTTCTTC
CASSLRVGAEGEQFF
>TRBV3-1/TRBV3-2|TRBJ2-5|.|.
TGTGCCAGCAGCCCCCGGTCCTTCGGGTTGCAGACCCAGTACTTC
CASSPRSFGLQTQYF
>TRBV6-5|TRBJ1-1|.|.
TGTGCCACCCTAGACGGGAACACTGAAGCTTTCTTT
CATLDGNTEAFF
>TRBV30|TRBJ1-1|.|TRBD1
TGTGCCTGGAGGGACAGGGCGGGAACTGAAGCTTTCTTT
CAWRDRAGTEAFF
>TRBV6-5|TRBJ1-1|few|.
TGTGCCAGCAGTTACTCGAATGCGGGTACTGAAGCTTTCTTT
CASSYSNAGTEAFF
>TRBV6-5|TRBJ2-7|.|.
TGTGCCAGCAGTTACTCGTGGGACTCCCCAACGGAGCAGTACTTC
CASSYSWDSPTEQYF
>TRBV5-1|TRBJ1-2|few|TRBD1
TGCGCCAGCAGCTCCGGGACAGGGCTTTTCTATGGCTACACCTTC
CASSSGTGLFYGYTF
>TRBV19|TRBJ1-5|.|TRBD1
TGTGCCAGTAGTATCGACAGGGGGCGCAGAAAAGAGCAGCCCCAGCATTTT
CASSIDRGRRKEQPQHF
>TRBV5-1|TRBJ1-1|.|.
TGCGCCAGCAGCCTAGGGGGAATGGGGACTGAAGCTTTCTTT
CASSLGGMGTEAFF
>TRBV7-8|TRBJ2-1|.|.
TGTGCCAGCAGCAACCTCCGGGGGCTCTACTACAATGAGCAGTTCTTC
CASSNLRGLYYNEQFF
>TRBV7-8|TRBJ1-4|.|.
TGTGCCAGCAGCTTACAATCGTTGCGGGACGAAAAACTGTTTTTT
CASSLQSLRDEKLFF
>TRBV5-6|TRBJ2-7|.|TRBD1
TGTGCCAGCAGCTTTTTGGTGGACAGGGGCCACGAGCAGTACTTC
CASSFLVDRGHEQYF
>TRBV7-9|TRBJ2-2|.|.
TGTGCCAAGGACACCGGGGAGCTGTTTTTT
CAKDTGELFF
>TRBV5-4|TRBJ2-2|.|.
TGTGCCAGCAGCTCCCGAACCACAAAGAACACCGGGGAGCTGTTTTTT
CASSSRTTKNTGELFF
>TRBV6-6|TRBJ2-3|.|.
TGTGCCAGCAGTCGACCGGGGACGGAATCTAGCACAGATACGCAGTATTTT
CASSRPGTESSTDTQYF
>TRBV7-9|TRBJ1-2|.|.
TGTGCCAGCAGCTTATTGCTATCGAACTATGGCTACACCTTC
CASSLLLSNYGYTF
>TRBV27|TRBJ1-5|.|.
TGTGCCAGCAGTTTATCGATGGACCACAGGGGCAATCAGCCCCAGCATTTT
CASSLSMDHRGNQPQHF
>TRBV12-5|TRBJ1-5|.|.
TGTGCTAGTGGTTTTGGAGATTTCAATCAGCCCCAGCATTTT
CASGFGDFNQPQHF
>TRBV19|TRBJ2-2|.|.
TGTGCCAGTAGTATTCCCGCGGGACAAGTTACCGGGGAGCTGTTTTTT
CASSIPAGQVTGELFF
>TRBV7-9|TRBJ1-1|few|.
TGTGCCAGCAGCTTACCGGACATGAACACTGAAGCTTTCTTT
CASSLPDMNTEAFF
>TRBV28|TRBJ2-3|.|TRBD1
TGTGCCAGCAGTTACACCCCGGACAGGCTAGACACAGATACGCAGTATTTT
CASSYTPDRLDTDTQYF
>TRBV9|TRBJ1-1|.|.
TGTGCCAGCAGCCTCCGGTGGAAGGACACTGAAGCTTTCTTT
CASSLRWKDTEAFF
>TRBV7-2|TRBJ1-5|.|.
TGTGCCAGCAGCCCCGACAGGATGGGGAGAGGGCCCCAGCATTTT
CASSPDRMGRGPQHF
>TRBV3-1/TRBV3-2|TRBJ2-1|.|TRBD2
TGTGCCAGCAGCCAAGATGAGGGCGGGAGGGGCCCTTTTTTGAACAATGAGCAGTTCTTC
CASSQDEGGRGPFLNNEQFF
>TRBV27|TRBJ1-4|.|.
TGTGCCAGCAGTTTTAGTTCGGGTGGTGAACTGTTTTTT
CASSFSSGGELFF
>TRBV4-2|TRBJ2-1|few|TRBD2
TGTGCCAGCAGCCAAGTTTCAGTACTAGCGGGAGGGCCCTCCTACAATGAGCAGTTCTTC
CASSQVSVLAGGPSYNEQFF
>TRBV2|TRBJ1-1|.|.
TGTGCCAGCAGACTTAGGACCGCCGAGAAGTCTGAAGCTTTCTTT
CASRLRTAEKSEAFF